This T cell receptor (beta chain) was recorded in a study of blood T cell repertoires in COVID-19. The germline V and J ends were trimmed by 4 bases and 2 bases, with 20 bases remaining between them. The CDR3 spans 17 residues. Germline CDR1 MNHEY, CDR2 SVGEGT. Data came from immunoSEQ multiplex PCR; TCRdb stores just in-frame clones and leaves some out. This sample has about 210,000 clones, with 87% found just once. The chain combines TRBV6-2 or TRBV6-3 with TRBJ1-2; D might be TRBD1 (5 bases). Sequenced material: PBMCs or T cells enriched from blood (not recorded which). The sequence derives from a young man in a cohort exposed to, infected with or recovered from COVID-19 (not recorded which). The CDR3 sequence: CASSSSREGRRNYGYTF. The CDR3 DNA sequence: TGTGCCAGCAGTTCGTCCCGGGAGGGACGCAGGAACTATGGCTACACCTTC.